These 7 T cell receptor beta chains were sequenced from one sample in a study of graft-versus-host responses after intestinal transplantation. Their cognate antigens are unknown. TCRdb's table, derived via immunoSEQ multiplex PCR, lists solely in-frame clones and lacks some. The table records about 88,000 clones, roughly 92% of them present only once. This specimen consisted of unstimulated CD4+ T cells sorted from spleen or lymph node cells, obtained before intestinal transplant. These receptors originate from a human donor who received an intestinal transplant.

The rearrangement links TRBV28 to TRBJ2-5; no firm D call. V was cut by 1 base and J by 9 bases, with 9 bases left in between. The CDR3 is made up of 12 amino acids. Germline CDR1 is MDHEN and CDR2 is SYDVKM. The CDR3 region is CASSLFAAAQYF. CDR3 bases: TGTGCCAGCAGTTTATTCGCGGCGGCCCAGTACTTC.

The CDR3 here is CASAPSGTGSIREQFF. CDR3 coding DNA: TGTGCCAGCGCACCCTCCGGGACAGGGTCGATCCGTGAGCAGTTCTTC. This rearrangement joins TRBV27 to TRBJ2-1, with 9 bases that match TRBD1. Trimming at V came to 8 bases and at J to 9 bases, leaving 17 bases not matched to a gene. The CDR3 extends over 16 amino acids. Germline loops: CDR1 MNHEY, CDR2 SMNVEV (reference sequence).

Here the CDR3 DNA reads TGCAGCGTTGGCAGGGCCTACGAGCAGTACTTC. Amino acid sequence: CSVGRAYEQYF. The rearrangement joins TRBV29-1 to TRBJ2-7, with D possibly being TRBD1 (5 bases). The CDR3 length is 11 residues. V was cut by 4 bases and J by 2 bases, with 6 bases left in between. CDR1 and CDR2 from the germline V gene are SQVTM and ANQGSEA.

The chain couples TRBV6-6 to TRBJ2-1; D is tentatively TRBD1 or TRBD2 (6 bases each). Between the trimmed V and J ends, which lost 10 bases and 5 bases, there was a span of 15 bases. The CDR3 runs 13 residues. Germline V lookup: CDR1 MNHNY, CDR2 SVGAGI (reference sequence). The CDR3 nucleotides read TGTGCCACCTCCACAGGGACTCACAATGAGCAGTTCTTC. This translates into CATSTGTHNEQFF.

The table lists this clone with a count of one. The V call is TRBV27, the J call TRBJ2-7, with a tentative D call TRBD1 (6 bases). V was shortened by 5 bases and J by 0 bases, with 17 bases between the two germline ends. This CDR3 region has 16 residues. Germline CDR1 is MNHEY and CDR2 is SMNVEV (reference sequence). The CDR3 DNA follows: TGTGCCAGCAGTAGAAGACAGGCTCTTAGCTCCTACGAGCAGTACTTC. This sequence encodes CASSRRQALSSYEQYF.

V and J are TRBV6-5 and TRBJ2-3, with D maybe TRBD2 (5 bases). The CDR3 spans 14 residues. Germline CDR1 MNHEY, CDR2 SVGAGI. The V end was cut by 4 bases, the J end by 3 bases, with 11 bases between. CDR3 coding DNA: TGTGCCAGCAGTTGGATTGGAGGAACAGATACGCAGTATTTT. This translates into CASSWIGGTDTQYF.

The rearrangement joins TRBV30 to TRBJ1-3, with D unresolved. The germline CDR1 and CDR2 sequences are GTSNPN and SVGIG (reference sequence). The CDR3 is made up of 13 amino acids. Trimming removed 2 bases from V and 3 bases from J, with 8 bases in between. CDR3 sequence reads: CAWSWNNGNTIYF. DNA for the CDR3: TGTGCCTGGAGTTGGAATAATGGAAACACCATATATTTT.